The rows below give T cell receptor beta chains drawn from one sample of a study of T-cell memory formation after mild COVID-19. One entry per CDR3 protein results from TCRdb running MiXCR on the 5' RACE reads. The sample holds about 320,000 distinct CDR3 sequences, roughly an eighth seen once. Specimen: PBMCs or a T cell subset sorted from them (not recorded which). These receptors all come from a man younger than 35 who had mild COVID-19 (a few samples of this study predate the infection). Cell type and time point are not known. Both conserved end residues are part of each CDR3. The order of the fields is V gene, CDR3 protein.

TRBV9 CASSGSPWISGANVLTF
TRBV7-8 CASSPRRLADEQFF
TRBV7-2 CASSLVPAGDVETQYF
TRBV4-2 CASSQVMEETQYF
TRBV4-3 CASRPTGGDEQFF
TRBV12-3/TRBV12-4 CASRDDRRNSYNEQFF
TRBV4-1 CASSQFRTYEQYF
TRBV7-9 CASFTGGRGGTDTQYF
TRBV4-3 CASSRPGTGGNTEAFF
TRBV19 CASSITGIFGYEQYF
TRBV7-2 CASSSSGPNQPQHF
TRBV4-2 CASSNRQGYNSPLHF
TRBV6-2/TRBV6-3 CASSHGWRYNEQFF
TRBV24-1 CATSEVQGYEQYF
TRBV2 CASSRITGIWQPQHF
TRBV7-2 CASSTRENYGYTF
TRBV12-3/TRBV12-4 CASSLAPTATQYF
TRBV7-3 CASSTRVQETQYF
TRBV3-1 CASSQDVGRPSYTF
TRBV5-1 CASSKQGAAVSEAFF
TRBV3-1 CASSQNEGGGSPLHF
TRBV20-1 CSARVEGTANTEAFF
TRBV5-1 CASSLGVLGQGAHEQYF
TRBV5-1 CASSQSGQSLEKLFF
TRBV20-1 CSAPEPTSGNTIYF
TRBV10-3 CAISGLFSGGETDTQYF
TRBV15 CATSRRTGEGGELFF
TRBV6-6 CASSYSLVNLRGGDEQYF
TRBV24-1 CATHYEQYF
TRBV6-1 CASTLRRIETQYF
TRBV15 CATWNTGELFF
TRBV7-2 CASSPISVDTQYF
TRBV4-3 CASSQDFGDRADEQFF
TRBV6-5 CASSYASSSYNSPLHF
TRBV12-3/TRBV12-4 CASRRTSGGAGEQFF
TRBV18 CASSPGQGLYNEQFF
TRBV7-8 CASSSPGQGRNEQFF
TRBV4-2 CASSPAASLNEKLFF
TRBV4-2 CASSQVGAGGPGETQYF
TRBV5-4 CASSLDHTGNSPLHF
TRBV5-1 CASSLRLAGVSYNEQFF
TRBV4-3 CASSQRTGRPSYEQYF
TRBV6-5 CASSYSFPPGGNQPQHF
TRBV7-3 CASSLTSGGPQETQYF
TRBV6-5 CASSRDRVYGYTF
TRBV5-1 CASSRGVTNEKLFF
TRBV5-6 CASSLAYGALGYTF
TRBV12-3/TRBV12-4 CASSSPTDGWAYTF
TRBV11-2 CASSPRTPSSYNEQFF
TRBV6-5 CASSYAGGGENIQYF
TRBV4-2 CASSQESTEYYGYTF
TRBV12-3/TRBV12-4 CASSLRGAGGHNEQFF
TRBV5-1 CASSERRPDTQYF
TRBV4-2 CASSQGLAQETQYF
TRBV7-2 CASSIGVNQPQHF
TRBV7-2 CASSATSGGEETQYF
TRBV7-9 CASSLVRGANEQFF
TRBV7-2 CASSLPRATDTQYF
TRBV27 CASRLTGAANEKLFF
TRBV6-5 CASSWDRGLDSPLHF